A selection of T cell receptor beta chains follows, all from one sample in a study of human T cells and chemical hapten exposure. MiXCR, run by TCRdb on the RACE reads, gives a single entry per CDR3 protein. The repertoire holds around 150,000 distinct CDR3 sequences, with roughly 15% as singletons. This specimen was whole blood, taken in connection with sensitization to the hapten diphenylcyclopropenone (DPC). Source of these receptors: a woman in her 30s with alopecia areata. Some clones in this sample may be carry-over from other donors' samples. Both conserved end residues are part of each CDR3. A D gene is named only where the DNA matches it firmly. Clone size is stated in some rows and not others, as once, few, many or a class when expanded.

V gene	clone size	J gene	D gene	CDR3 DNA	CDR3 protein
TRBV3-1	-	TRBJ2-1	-	TGTGCCAGCAGCTCTGTGGGGTTCAATGAGCAGTTCTTC	CASSSVGFNEQFF
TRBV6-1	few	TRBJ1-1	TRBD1	TGTGCCAGCAGTATCCCCCGGACAGGAACGATGAACACTGAAGCTTTCTTT	CASSIPRTGTMNTEAFF
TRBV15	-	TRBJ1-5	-	TGTGCCACCAGCGACGCCCGGGGGTATAGCAATCAGCCCCAGCATTTT	CATSDARGYSNQPQHF
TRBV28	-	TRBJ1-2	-	TGTGCCAGCAGCTACGGGTCGTTGGGCTACACCTTC	CASSYGSLGYTF
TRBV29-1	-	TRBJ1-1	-	TGCAGCGCGGGGGGATTCATGAACACTGAAGCTTTCTTT	CSAGGFMNTEAFF
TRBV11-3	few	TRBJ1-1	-	TGTGCCAGCAGTTGGACAGCCATGAACACTGAAGCTTTCTTT	CASSWTAMNTEAFF
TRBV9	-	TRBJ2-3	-	TGTGCCAGCAGCGTACGGTACACAGATACGCAGTATTTT	CASSVRYTDTQYF
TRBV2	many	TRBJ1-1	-	TGTGCCAGCAGTGAAGCACTGGGGGCGCGGCGGTCTGAAGCTTTCTTT	CASSEALGARRSEAFF
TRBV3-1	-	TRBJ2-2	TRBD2	TGTGCCAGCAGCCAAGATAGTAGCGGGACGAACACCGGGGAGCTGTTTTTT	CASSQDSSGTNTGELFF
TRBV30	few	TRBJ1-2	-	TGTGCCTGGATGGAACCCTATGGCTACACCTTC	CAWMEPYGYTF
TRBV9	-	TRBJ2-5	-	TGTGCCAGCAGCGAGACCCAGGCCGGAGAGACCCAGTACTTC	CASSETQAGETQYF
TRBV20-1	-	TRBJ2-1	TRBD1	TGCAGTGCTAGAGCGAACAGGGGCAAGGGTCATGAGCAGTTCTTC	CSARANRGKGHEQFF
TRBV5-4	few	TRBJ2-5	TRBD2	TGTGCCAGCAGCGTGGTTAGCGGGGGGATCTTGGAGACCCAGTACTTC	CASSVVSGGILETQYF
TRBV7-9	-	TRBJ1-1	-	TGTGCCAGCAGCGATTCGACAGGCCAGTTAAACACTGAAGCTTTCTTT	CASSDSTGQLNTEAFF
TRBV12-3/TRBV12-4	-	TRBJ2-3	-	TGTGCCAGCAGTCAACCCGCCTCTCGGAGTTACAGGGCGTTGGGCACAGATACGCAGTATTTT	CASSQPASRSYRALGTDTQYF
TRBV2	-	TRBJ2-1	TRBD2	TGTGCCAGCAGTGAGCCGGGACTAGCGGGAACTACTGAGCAGTTCTTC	CASSEPGLAGTTEQFF
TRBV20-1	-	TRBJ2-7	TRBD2	TGCAGTGCCAGCGCTTTAGCGGGAGTATTGAGCGAGCAGTACTTC	CSASALAGVLSEQYF
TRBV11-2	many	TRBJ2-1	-	TGTGCCAGCAGCTTTGTCCCGGGGCAAGGGTACAATGAGCAGTTCTTC	CASSFVPGQGYNEQFF
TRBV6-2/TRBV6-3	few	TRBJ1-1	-	TGTGCCAGCAGTCCACCGCCGGGAGGCACTGAAGCTTTCTTT	CASSPPPGGTEAFF
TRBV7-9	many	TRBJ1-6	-	TGTGCCAGCAGCCTCACCGGCGGGGGCGATAATTCACCCCTCCACTTT	CASSLTGGGDNSPLHF
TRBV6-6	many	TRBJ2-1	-	TGTGCCAGCAGTTCCTCGGACACATACTACAATGAGCAGTTCTTC	CASSSSDTYYNEQFF
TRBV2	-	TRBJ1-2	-	TGTGCCAGCAGTGAAGCGCGGGAAAGTGCTAACTATGGCTACACCTTC	CASSEARESANYGYTF
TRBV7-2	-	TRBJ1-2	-	TGTGCCAGCAGCTTCGAAAGGTCTGGTGGCTACACCTTC	CASSFERSGGYTF
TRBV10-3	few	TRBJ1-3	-	TGTGCCATCAGTGAGTCATCCGGGCGACTCTCTGGAAACACCATATATTTT	CAISESSGRLSGNTIYF
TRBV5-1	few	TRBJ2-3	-	TGCGCCAGCAGCTTGGTTCCGGACAGCACAGATACGCAGTATTTT	CASSLVPDSTDTQYF